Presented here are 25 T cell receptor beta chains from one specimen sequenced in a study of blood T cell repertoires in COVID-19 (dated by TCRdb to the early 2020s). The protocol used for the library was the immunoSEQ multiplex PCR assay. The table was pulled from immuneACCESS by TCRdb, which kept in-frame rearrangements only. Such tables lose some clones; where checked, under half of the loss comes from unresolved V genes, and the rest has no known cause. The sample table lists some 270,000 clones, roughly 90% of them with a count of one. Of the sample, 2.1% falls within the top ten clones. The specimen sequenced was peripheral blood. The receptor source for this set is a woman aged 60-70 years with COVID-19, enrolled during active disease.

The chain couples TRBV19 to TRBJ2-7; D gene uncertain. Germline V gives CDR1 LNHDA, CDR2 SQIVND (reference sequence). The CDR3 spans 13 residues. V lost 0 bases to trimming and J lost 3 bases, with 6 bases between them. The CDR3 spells CASSIDRNYEQYF. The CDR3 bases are TGTGCCAGTAGTATAGACAGAAACTACGAGCAGTACTTC. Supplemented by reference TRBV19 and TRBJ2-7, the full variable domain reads DGGITQSPKYLFRKEGQNVTLSCEQNLNHDAMYWYRQDPGQGLRLIYYSQIVNDFQKGDIAEGYSVSREKKESFPLTVTSAQKNPTAFYLCASSIDRNYEQYFGPGTRLTVT.

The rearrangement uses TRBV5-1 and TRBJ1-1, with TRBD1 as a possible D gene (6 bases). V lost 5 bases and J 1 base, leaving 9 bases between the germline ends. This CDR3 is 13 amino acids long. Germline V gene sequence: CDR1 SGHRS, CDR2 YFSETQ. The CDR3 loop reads CASSYRENTEAFF. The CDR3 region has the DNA TGCGCCAGCAGTTACAGGGAGAACACTGAAGCTTTCTTT.

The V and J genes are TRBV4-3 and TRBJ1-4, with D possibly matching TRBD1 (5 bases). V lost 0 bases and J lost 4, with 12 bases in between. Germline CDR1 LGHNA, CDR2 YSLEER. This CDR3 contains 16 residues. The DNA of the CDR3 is TGCGCCAGCAGCCAAGAGTTGACAGCTTATAATGAAAAACTGTTTTTT. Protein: CASSQELTAYNEKLFF.

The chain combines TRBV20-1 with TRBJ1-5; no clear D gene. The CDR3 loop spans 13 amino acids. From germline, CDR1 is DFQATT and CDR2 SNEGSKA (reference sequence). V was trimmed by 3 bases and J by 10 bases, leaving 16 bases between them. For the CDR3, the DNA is TGCAGTGCTAGTTCGCCAGGCGAAGGTCCCCAGCATTTT. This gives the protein CSASSPGEGPQHF.

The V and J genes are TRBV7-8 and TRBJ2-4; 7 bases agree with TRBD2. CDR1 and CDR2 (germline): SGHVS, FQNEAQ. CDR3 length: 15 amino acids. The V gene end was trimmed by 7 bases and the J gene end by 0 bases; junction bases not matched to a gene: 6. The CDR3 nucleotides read TGTGCCAGCACCACCAGGGAGGGAGCCAAAAACATTCAGTACTTC. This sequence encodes CASTTREGAKNIQYF.

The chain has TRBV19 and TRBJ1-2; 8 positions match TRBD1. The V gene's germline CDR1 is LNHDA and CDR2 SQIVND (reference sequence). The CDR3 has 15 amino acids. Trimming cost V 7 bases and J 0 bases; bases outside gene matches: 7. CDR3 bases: TGTGCCAGTACCCCCAACAGGGGGACTAACTATGGCTACACCTTC. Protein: CASTPNRGTNYGYTF.

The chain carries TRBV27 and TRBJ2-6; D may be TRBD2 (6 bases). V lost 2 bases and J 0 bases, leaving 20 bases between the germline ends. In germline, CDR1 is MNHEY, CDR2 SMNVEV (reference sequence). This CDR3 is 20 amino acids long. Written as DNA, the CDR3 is TGTGCCAGCAGTTTAGAGGGCCGGGGGACCTCATACTCTGGGGCCAACGTCCTGACTTTC. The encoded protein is CASSLEGRGTSYSGANVLTF.

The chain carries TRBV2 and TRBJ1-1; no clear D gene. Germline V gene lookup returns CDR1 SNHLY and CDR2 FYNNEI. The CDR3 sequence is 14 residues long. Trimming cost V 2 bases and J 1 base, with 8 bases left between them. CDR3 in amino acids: CASSERVRNTEAFF. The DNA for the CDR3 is TGTGCCAGCAGTGAACGGGTACGGAACACTGAAGCTTTCTTT.

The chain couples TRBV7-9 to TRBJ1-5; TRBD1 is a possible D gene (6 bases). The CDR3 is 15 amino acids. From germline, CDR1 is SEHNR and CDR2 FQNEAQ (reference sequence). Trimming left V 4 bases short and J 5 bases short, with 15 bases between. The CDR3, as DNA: TGTGCCAGCAGCTCCGTAGCAGGGGACGATCAGCCCCAGCATTTT. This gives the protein CASSSVAGDDQPQHF.

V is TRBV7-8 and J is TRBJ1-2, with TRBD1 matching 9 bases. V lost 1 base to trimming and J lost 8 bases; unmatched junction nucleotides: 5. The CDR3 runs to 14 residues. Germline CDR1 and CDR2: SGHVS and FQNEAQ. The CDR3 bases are TGTGCCAGCAGCTTAGGGGGACAGGGAGTCGGCTACACCTTC. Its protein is CASSLGGQGVGYTF.

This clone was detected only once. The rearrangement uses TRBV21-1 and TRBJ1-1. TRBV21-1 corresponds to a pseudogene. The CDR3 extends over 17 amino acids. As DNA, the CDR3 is TGTGCCAGCAGCAAACAAAGAGATCGGGGGGCTCTCACTGAAGCTTTCTTT. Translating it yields CASSKQRDRGALTEAFF.

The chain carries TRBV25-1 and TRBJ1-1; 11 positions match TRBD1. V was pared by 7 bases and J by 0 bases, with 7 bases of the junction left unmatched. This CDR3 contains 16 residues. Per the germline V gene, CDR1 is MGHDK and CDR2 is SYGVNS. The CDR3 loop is CASTGTGGPMNTEAFF. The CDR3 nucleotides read TGTGCCAGCACCGGGACAGGGGGGCCGATGAACACTGAAGCTTTCTTT.

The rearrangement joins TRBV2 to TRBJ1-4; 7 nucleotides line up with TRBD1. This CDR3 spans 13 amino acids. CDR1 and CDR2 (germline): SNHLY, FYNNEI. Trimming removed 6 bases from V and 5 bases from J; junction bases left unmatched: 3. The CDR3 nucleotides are TGTGCCAGCAGGGGACAGCCAAATGAAAAACTGTTTTTT. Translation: CASRGQPNEKLFF.

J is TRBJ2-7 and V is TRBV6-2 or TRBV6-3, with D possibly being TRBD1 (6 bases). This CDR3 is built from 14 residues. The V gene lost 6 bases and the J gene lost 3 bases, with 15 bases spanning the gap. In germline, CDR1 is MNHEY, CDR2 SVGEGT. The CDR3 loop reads CASSRQGPYYEQYF. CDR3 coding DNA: TGTGCCAGCAGCCGCCAGGGGCCCTACTACGAGCAGTACTTC.

CDR3 loop: CASSPGGDNSPLHF. CDR3 sequence (DNA): TGTGCCAGCAGCCCCGGGGGGGATAATTCACCCCTCCACTTT. The chain combines TRBV7-2 with TRBJ1-6; D might be TRBD1 (5 bases). Trimming took off 5 bases at V and 5 bases at J, with 10 bases between the two ends. The CDR3 runs to 14 residues. Germline CDR1 reads SGHTA; CDR2 reads FQGNSA. The entire variable domain, with the rest obtained from reference TRBV7-2 and TRBJ1-6, is as follows: GAGVSQSPSNKVTEKGKDVELRCDPISGHTALYWYRQSLGQGLEFLIYFQGNSAPDKSGLPSDRFSAERTGGSVSTLTIQRTQQEDSAVYLCASSPGGDNSPLHFGNGTRLTVT.

The CDR3 DNA reads TGTGCCAGCAGCCAAGTGGCAGGGGAGACCCAGTACTTC. It codes for CASSQVAGETQYF. The gene calls are TRBV3-1 (or the pseudogene TRBV3-2) and TRBJ2-5, with D possibly TRBD1 on 5 matching bases. CDR1 LGHDT and CDR2 YNNKEL come from the germline V gene (reference sequence). There are 13 residues in the CDR3. V dropped 1 base and J dropped 5 bases, with 8 bases sitting between them.

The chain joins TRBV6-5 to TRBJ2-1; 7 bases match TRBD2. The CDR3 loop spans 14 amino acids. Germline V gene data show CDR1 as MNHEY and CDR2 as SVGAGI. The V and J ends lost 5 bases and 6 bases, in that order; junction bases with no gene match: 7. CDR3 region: CASSLPGGGNEQFF. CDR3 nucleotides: TGTGCCAGCAGTCTCCCGGGGGGAGGCAATGAGCAGTTCTTC.

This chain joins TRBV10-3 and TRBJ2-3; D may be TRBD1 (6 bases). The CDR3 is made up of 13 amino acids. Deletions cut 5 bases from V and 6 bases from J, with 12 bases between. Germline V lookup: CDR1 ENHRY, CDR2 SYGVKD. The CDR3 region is CAISTNDRDTQYF. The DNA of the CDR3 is TGTGCCATCAGTACCAATGACAGGGATACGCAGTATTTT.

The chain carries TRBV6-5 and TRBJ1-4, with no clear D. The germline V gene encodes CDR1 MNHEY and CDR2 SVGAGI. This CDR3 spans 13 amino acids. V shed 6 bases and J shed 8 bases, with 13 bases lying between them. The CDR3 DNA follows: TGTGCCAGCAGGTGGACTAACGGGGAAAAACTGTTTTTT. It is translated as CASRWTNGEKLFF.

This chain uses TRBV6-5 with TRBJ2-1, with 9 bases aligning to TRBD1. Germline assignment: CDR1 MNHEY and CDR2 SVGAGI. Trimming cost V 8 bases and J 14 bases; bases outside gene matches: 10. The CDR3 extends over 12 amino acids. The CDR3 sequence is CASRTGDRAEFF. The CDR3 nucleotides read TGTGCCAGCCGGACAGGGGACAGGGCGGAGTTCTTC.

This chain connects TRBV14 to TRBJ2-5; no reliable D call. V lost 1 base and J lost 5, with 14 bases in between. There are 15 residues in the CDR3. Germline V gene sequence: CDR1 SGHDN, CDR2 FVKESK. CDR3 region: CASSQVRLVGETQYF. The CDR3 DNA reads TGTGCCAGCAGCCAAGTTCGGCTAGTTGGGGAGACCCAGTACTTC. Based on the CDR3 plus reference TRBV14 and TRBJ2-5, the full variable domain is EAGVTQFPSHSVIEKGQTVTLRCDPISGHDNLYWYRRVMGKEIKFLLHFVKESKQDESGMPNNRFLAERTGGTYSTLKVQPAELEDSGVYFCASSQVRLVGETQYFGPGTRLLVL.

The CDR3, as DNA: TGTGCCAGCAGTTCACAGAGTTTGAACACTGAAGCTTTCTTT. This codes for CASSSQSLNTEAFF. The chain is built from TRBV6-6 and TRBJ1-1; D uncertain. The germline gives CDR1 MNHNY, CDR2 SVGAGI (reference sequence). Trimming pared 4 bases from V and 0 bases from J, leaving 9 bases between. The CDR3 covers 14 residues.

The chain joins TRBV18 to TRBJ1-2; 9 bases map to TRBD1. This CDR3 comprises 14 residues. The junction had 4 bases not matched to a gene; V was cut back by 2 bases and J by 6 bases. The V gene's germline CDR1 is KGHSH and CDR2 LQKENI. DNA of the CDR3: TGTGCCAGCTCACCAACAGGGGGCCAGAATGGCTACACCTTC. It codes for CASSPTGGQNGYTF.

In DNA form, the CDR3 reads TGTGCCAGCAGCTCCCCCGACAGGCGGTATGGCTACACCTTC. It codes for CASSSPDRRYGYTF. The chain has TRBV5-6 and TRBJ1-2; possibly TRBD1 for D (6 bases). Germline lookup yields CDR1 SGHDT and CDR2 YYEEEE. The CDR3 length is 14 residues. V gave up 3 bases and J gave up 5 bases, with 14 bases separating them.

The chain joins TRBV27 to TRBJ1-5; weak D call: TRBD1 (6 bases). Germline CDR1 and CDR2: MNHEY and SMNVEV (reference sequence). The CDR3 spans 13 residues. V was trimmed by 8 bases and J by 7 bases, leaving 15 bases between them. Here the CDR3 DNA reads TGTGCCAGCGGTAGGGGGAGAGGCCAGCCCCAGCATTTT. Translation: CASGRGRGQPQHF.